Shown below are 29 T cell receptor beta chains from a single sample sequenced in a study of control samples from healthy donors and cancer patients. Repertoires were generated with immunoSEQ multiplex PCR, while TCRdb's copy carries only in-frame clones and drops some. The table includes 140,000 to 150,000 clones, about nine tenths detected once. The sequenced sample consisted of blood. These receptors were obtained from a man aged 30-40 years in good health.

The chain is built from TRBV2 and TRBJ1-4; TRBD1 agrees at 11 bases. With 6 bases clipped from V and 7 bases from J, the junction kept 10 bases outside the gene matches. In germline, CDR1 is SNHLY, CDR2 FYNNEI. CDR3 length: 16 residues. The CDR3: CASRARDRGMGEKLFF. In DNA, the CDR3 is TGTGCCAGCAGAGCCAGGGACAGGGGGATGGGTGAAAAACTGTTTTTT.

This clone was detected only once. The chain employs TRBV9 and TRBJ2-1; maybe TRBD2 (6 bases). The V and J ends lost 4 bases and 9 bases respectively, with 20 bases between them. The CDR3 is made up of 15 amino acids. Looked up from germline, CDR1 is SGDLS and CDR2 is YYNGEE. CDR3 sequence: CASSLRDSYFGEQFF. CDR3 in DNA: TGTGCCAGCAGCCTCCGGGACTCCTATTTTGGTGAGCAGTTCTTC.

This chain links TRBV14 with TRBJ1-2; D unresolved. CDR1 is SGHDN and CDR2 is FVKESK in the germline V gene. The CDR3 extends over 14 amino acids. The V end was cut by 1 base, the J end by 0 bases, with 6 bases between. CDR3 residues: CASSQAQPNYGYTF. CDR3 coding DNA: TGTGCCAGCAGCCAAGCGCAGCCTAACTATGGCTACACCTTC.

This rearrangement joins TRBV28 to TRBJ1-2; D gene unclear. The CDR3 covers 13 residues. With 6 bases removed from V and 4 bases from J, the gap between germline ends came to 12 bases. The germline CDR1 and CDR2 sequences are MDHEN and SYDVKM. The CDR3 spells CASSPGRIYGYTF. DNA of the CDR3: TGTGCCAGCAGCCCCGGTCGGATCTATGGCTACACCTTC.

The chain couples TRBV11-2 to TRBJ1-2; possibly TRBD1 for D (6 bases). V shed 4 bases and J shed 0 bases, with 15 bases lying between them. Germline lookup yields CDR1 SGHAT and CDR2 FQNNGV. The CDR3 has 16 residues. In DNA, the CDR3 is TGTGCCAGCAGCTCAAAAACAGGGATCCCTAACTATGGCTACACCTTC. It specifies CASSSKTGIPNYGYTF.

The chain employs TRBV5-1 and TRBJ1-1, with D perhaps matching TRBD1 (6 bases). V was cut by 4 bases and J by 3 bases, with 13 bases left in between. The germline V gene has CDR1 SGHRS and CDR2 YFSETQ. CDR3 size: 14 residues. DNA for the CDR3: TGCGCCAGCAGCGTACAGGGTTGGGACACTGAAGCTTTCTTT. Translating gives CASSVQGWDTEAFF. The variable domain in full, completed from reference TRBV5-1 and TRBJ1-1, reads KAGVTQTPRYLIKTRGQQVTLSCSPISGHRSVSWYQQTPGQGLQFLFEYFSETQRNKGNFPGRFSGRQFSNSRSEMNVSTLELGDSALYLCASSVQGWDTEAFFGQGTRLTVV.

This clone has more than one count but fewer than ten. V usage is TRBV3-1 (or the pseudogene TRBV3-2) and J usage is TRBJ1-1; weak D call: TRBD1 (6 bases). The CDR3 is 14 residues long. The V end was cut by 8 bases, the J end by 4 bases, with 17 bases between. Germline assignment: CDR1 LGHDT and CDR2 YNNKEL (reference sequence). Written as DNA, the CDR3 is TGTGCCAGCGAAGGGAGGGGGGCTGGCACTGAAGCTTTCTTT. This translates into CASEGRGAGTEAFF.

The chain joins TRBV2 to TRBJ1-2; D perhaps matches TRBD1 (5 bases). The CDR3 is 16 amino acids. V lost 0 bases and J lost 0, with 11 bases in between. CDR1 and CDR2 from the germline V gene are SNHLY and FYNNEI. The CDR3 bases are TGTGCCAGCAGTGAAGCTCGGGGCAACTCTAACTATGGCTACACCTTC. Its protein is CASSEARGNSNYGYTF.

The J gene is TRBJ2-1, the V gene TRBV9; perhaps TRBD2 as D (6 bases). Germline CDR1 is SGDLS and CDR2 is YYNGEE. The CDR3 is made up of 13 amino acids. Trimming removed 2 bases at V and 9 bases at J, with 12 bases between. This CDR3 reads CASSVGGQGEQFF. CDR3 DNA: TGTGCCAGCAGCGTGGGAGGTCAGGGTGAGCAGTTCTTC.

In this sample, this clone turned up once. The V call is TRBV12-5, the J call TRBJ1-2; 9 positions agree with TRBD1. The CDR3 consists of 13 residues. Germline V lookup: CDR1 LGHNT, CDR2 FRNRAP. With V trimmed by 1 base and J by 6 bases, 0 bases remained unmatched. DNA of the CDR3: TGTGCTAGTGGTTTGGGGACAGGGGATGGCTACACCTTC. Its translation: CASGLGTGDGYTF.

V is TRBV6-5 and J is TRBJ1-2; TRBD1 agrees at 9 bases. Trimming at V came to 7 bases and at J to 12 bases, leaving 12 bases not matched to a gene. The CDR3 has 13 amino acids. CDR1 is MNHEY, CDR2 SVGAGI, per germline. The CDR3 bases are TGTGCCAGCAAGGGACAGGGTAATTTTGTGGACACCTTC. Protein sequence: CASKGQGNFVDTF.

This sequence joins TRBV24-1 and TRBJ1-2; 7 nucleotides align to TRBD1. Per the germline V gene, CDR1 is KGHDR and CDR2 is SFDVKD. V trimming: 6 bases; J trimming: 3 bases; junction bases outside the gene matches: 12. This CDR3 spans 16 amino acids. Here the CDR3 reads CATSQGGEGAYYGYTF. The CDR3 DNA follows: TGTGCCACCAGTCAAGGTGGAGAGGGGGCTTACTATGGCTACACCTTC.

This chain joins TRBV25-1 and TRBJ1-1, with 9 bases fitting TRBD1. CDR1 is MGHDK and CDR2 is SYGVNS in the germline V gene. The V segment lost 3 bases and the J segment 6 bases; nucleotides outside the gene matches: 5. The CDR3 runs 14 residues. In DNA form, the CDR3 reads TGTGCCAGCAGTGAGGGGACAGGGATGGCTGAAGCTTTCTTT. Protein sequence: CASSEGTGMAEAFF.

The rearrangement links TRBV28 to TRBJ1-5, with a weak D call TRBD1 (6 bases). Looked up from germline, CDR1 is MDHEN and CDR2 is SYDVKM. The germline V and J ends were trimmed by 5 bases and 0 bases, with 20 bases remaining between them. This CDR3 is 18 amino acids long. CDR3 sequence: CASSTPKRDRFSNQPQHF. The CDR3 DNA reads as TGTGCCAGCAGTACCCCGAAAAGAGACAGGTTTAGCAATCAGCCCCAGCATTTT.

The rearrangement links TRBV27 to TRBJ1-5; D call uncertain. The CDR3 is 13 amino acids. The V gene's germline CDR1 is MNHEY and CDR2 SMNVEV (reference sequence). The V end lost 6 bases, the J end lost 4 bases, and 10 bases lay between the germline ends. The CDR3 loop is CASSPGGNQPQHF. CDR3 nucleotides: TGTGCCAGCAGCCCCGGAGGGAATCAGCCCCAGCATTTT.

The gene calls are TRBV5-1 and TRBJ2-3; no definite D call. Germline V lookup: CDR1 SGHRS, CDR2 YFSETQ. The ends were cut back, 0 bases at V and 0 bases at J, with 5 bases in the middle. CDR3 length: 14 residues. The CDR3 protein is CASSLDSSTDTQYF. CDR3 nucleotide sequence: TGCGCCAGCAGCTTGGACAGTAGCACAGATACGCAGTATTTT.

The chain employs TRBV30 and TRBJ1-5; D gene ambiguous. Looked up from germline, CDR1 is GTSNPN and CDR2 is SVGIG (reference sequence). V shed 1 base and J shed 5 bases, with 12 bases lying between them. CDR3 length equals 14 residues. This chain's CDR3 is CAWSGSTWDQPQHF. The CDR3 nucleotides read TGTGCCTGGAGTGGCAGTACATGGGATCAGCCCCAGCATTTT.

CDR3 amino acids: CASTYGGWNEKLFF. The DNA for the CDR3 is TGTGCCAGCACCTATGGGGGGTGGAATGAAAAACTGTTTTTT. This chain links TRBV11-2 with TRBJ1-4; possibly TRBD1 for D (5 bases). The CDR3 loop spans 14 amino acids. The ends were cut back, 7 bases at V and 5 bases at J, with 14 bases in the middle. Per the germline V gene, CDR1 is SGHAT and CDR2 is FQNNGV.

The rearrangement links TRBV3-1 (or the pseudogene TRBV3-2) to TRBJ1-1; 11 bases line up with TRBD1. V gave up 5 bases and J gave up 5 bases; unmatched junction bases: 10. Germline V gene lookup returns CDR1 LGHDT and CDR2 YNNKEL (reference sequence). This CDR3 region has 16 residues. CDR3 sequence: CASSYRPGQGETEAFF. The CDR3 DNA is TGTGCCAGCAGCTACAGACCGGGACAGGGGGAAACTGAAGCTTTCTTT.

The V call is TRBV6-5, the J call TRBJ2-7, with a possible D match to TRBD2 (6 bases). Germline CDR1 MNHEY, CDR2 SVGAGI. With 5 bases removed from V and 3 bases from J, the gap between germline ends came to 14 bases. This CDR3 has 14 amino acids. The CDR3 DNA sequence: TGTGCCAGCAGTCCGGGACCGGAGGGCTACGAGCAGTACTTC. As protein: CASSPGPEGYEQYF.

V and J are TRBV19 and TRBJ2-7, with 13 bases lining up with TRBD2. Trimming took 5 bases from V and 6 from J; bases not matched to a gene: 10. CDR1 and CDR2 (germline): LNHDA, SQIVND (reference sequence). The CDR3 has 16 residues. In nucleotides, the CDR3 is TGTGCCAGTAGTGTTAAACTAGCGGGGGGGCTCGGCGAGCAGTACTTC. This sequence encodes CASSVKLAGGLGEQYF.

The V call is TRBV4-2, the J call TRBJ2-1; tentatively, D is TRBD2 (7 bases). The germline V gene has CDR1 LGHNA and CDR2 YNFKEQ. The CDR3 extends over 16 amino acids. The V end lost 0 bases, the J end lost 8 bases, and 17 bases lay between the germline ends. In DNA form, the CDR3 reads TGTGCCAGCAGCCAAGAAGGAGGGGGGGCCGATTATGAGCAGTTCTTC. It translates to CASSQEGGGADYEQFF.

CDR3 nucleotide sequence: TGTGCCAGCAGTCCTCCAGGGGGTTGGGGCAATCAGCCCCAGCATTTT. The encoded protein is CASSPPGGWGNQPQHF. The J gene is TRBJ1-5, the V gene TRBV2; 7 bases fit TRBD1. The CDR3 runs to 16 residues. CDR1 SNHLY and CDR2 FYNNEI come from the germline V gene. Trimming removed 5 bases from V and 2 bases from J; junction bases left unmatched: 9.

The chain combines TRBV5-8 with TRBJ1-3; no clear D gene. The CDR3 loop spans 17 amino acids. Germline CDR1 reads SGHTS; CDR2 reads YDEGEE. V was cut by 5 bases and J by 1 base, with 19 bases left in between. Written as DNA, the CDR3 is TGTGCCAGCAGTCCGATAGGGCGGGTTGATTCTGGAAACACCATATATTTT. Its protein is CASSPIGRVDSGNTIYF.

This sequence joins TRBV12-3 or TRBV12-4 and TRBJ1-1; possibly TRBD1 for D (6 bases). V lost 6 bases, J lost 2 bases, and 10 bases lay in between. The CDR3 has 13 amino acids. The chain's CDR3 is CASSSDSNTEAFF. The CDR3 region has the DNA TGTGCCAGCAGCTCGGACAGCAACACTGAAGCTTTCTTT.

The chain couples TRBV6-6 to TRBJ1-5; maybe TRBD1 (5 bases). The CDR3 runs to 13 residues. The germline V gene encodes CDR1 MNHNY and CDR2 SVGAGI (reference sequence). The V end lost 7 bases, the J end lost 4 bases, and 11 bases lay between the germline ends. The CDR3: CASIGALNQPQHF. CDR3 DNA sequence: TGTGCCAGCATCGGGGCTTTGAATCAGCCCCAGCATTTT.

This chain uses TRBV15 with TRBJ2-5, with a weak D call TRBD2 (6 bases). V was clipped by 3 bases and J by 5 bases, with 13 bases between them. CDR1 is LNHNV, CDR2 YYDKDF, per germline (reference sequence). This CDR3 contains 14 residues. CDR3 loop: CATSSLTGGETQYF. CDR3 nucleotides: TGTGCCACCAGCAGCCTTACAGGAGGGGAGACCCAGTACTTC.

The rearrangement links TRBV18 to TRBJ2-6, with D possibly TRBD2 on 5 matching bases. The length of the CDR3 is 18 residues. Between the trimmed V and J ends, which lost 4 bases and 0 bases, there was a span of 16 bases. The germline V gene has CDR1 KGHSH and CDR2 LQKENI. The CDR3 loop is CASSQDERAYSGANVLTF. CDR3 nucleotides: TGTGCCAGCTCACAGGATGAGAGGGCGTACTCTGGGGCCAACGTCCTGACTTTC.

The J gene is TRBJ2-5, the V gene TRBV10-2, with 9 bases matching TRBD2. The CDR3 loop spans 15 amino acids. The ends lost 3 bases at V and 3 bases at J; junction bases unmatched: 5. CDR1 is WSHSY, CDR2 SAAADI, per germline. The CDR3 bases are TGCGCCAGCAGTGATAGCGGGGGCCGTGAAGAGACCCAGTACTTC. Its protein product is CASSDSGGREETQYF.